The 13 T cell receptor beta chains given below trace back to one sample, sequenced in a study of identical twins. TCRdb used MiXCR to reprocess the 5' RACE reads, holding one entry per CDR3 protein. The sample includes over 500,000 distinct CDR3 sequences, 22% of them seen just once. These data are also associated with another study on T cells expressing NK-cell markers.

Sequenced material: CD4+ T cells sorted from blood. The source of these receptors is a woman aged 18-29 years in good health.

V is TRBV20-1 and J is TRBJ1-1; tentative D call: TRBD1 (5 bases). This CDR3 is built from 13 residues. V was pared by 5 bases and J by 1 base, with 11 bases between. Germline V gives CDR1 DFQATT, CDR2 SNEGSKA (reference sequence). CDR3 sequence reads: CSAALGQNTEAFF. CDR3 in DNA: TGCAGTGCTGCCCTAGGACAGAACACTGAAGCTTTCTTT.

The rearrangement joins TRBV20-1 to TRBJ2-7; D tentatively fits TRBD1 or TRBD2 (5 bases each). V lost 7 bases to trimming and J lost 6 bases, with 16 bases between them. The length of the CDR3 is 12 residues. Germline V lookup: CDR1 DFQATT, CDR2 SNEGSKA (reference sequence). CDR3 amino acids: CSVWAGGGEQYF. The CDR3 nucleotides read TGCAGTGTATGGGCGGGTGGGGGCGAGCAGTACTTC.

The table lists this clonotype with a few counts. The chain's CDR3 is CASSLLASGSYPYEQYF. The CDR3 region has the DNA TGTGCCAGCAGCTTGTTGGCTAGCGGGAGTTATCCCTACGAGCAGTACTTC. The chain is built from TRBV7-2 and TRBJ2-7; 10 nucleotides match TRBD2. The CDR3 covers 17 residues. CDR1 SGHTA and CDR2 FQGNSA come from the germline V gene. The V and J ends lost 3 bases and 2 bases, in that order; junction bases with no gene match: 10.

The rearrangement joins TRBV12-3 or TRBV12-4 to TRBJ1-6; TRBD1 agrees at 10 bases. This CDR3 comprises 13 residues. Trimming at V came to 8 bases and at J to 11 bases, leaving 6 bases not matched to a gene. CDR3 DNA: TGTGCCAGCGGGGACAGGGGAGTTCCACCCCTCCACTTT. Translated, it gives CASGDRGVPPLHF.

This rearrangement joins TRBV25-1 to TRBJ2-5; TRBD2 aligns across 11 bases. This CDR3 has 17 amino acids. Germline V gene data show CDR1 as MGHDK and CDR2 as SYGVNS. V lost 0 bases, J lost 4 bases, and 7 bases stayed unmatched. The CDR3 coding sequence is TGTGCCAGCAGTGAATATACCCGACTAGCGGGACGAGAGACCCAGTACTTC. As protein: CASSEYTRLAGRETQYF.

V is TRBV21-1 and J is TRBJ2-1; the DNA was not used to check the table's D call, TRBD2. TRBV21-1 is reported as a pseudogene. The CDR3 covers 15 residues. This CDR3 is CASSKESGGGNEQFF. DNA of the CDR3: TGTGCCAGCAGCAAAGAAAGCGGAGGGGGCAATGAGCAGTTCTTC.

This clonotype was detected only a few times. The chain is built from TRBV5-6 and TRBJ2-5; D perhaps matches TRBD2 (6 bases). Germline V gene lookup returns CDR1 SGHDT and CDR2 YYEEEE. The germline V and J ends were trimmed by 5 bases and 5 bases, with 19 bases remaining between them. CDR3 length: 15 amino acids. CDR3 amino acids: CASSLLRGSRETQYF. The CDR3 bases are TGTGCCAGCAGTCTCTTACGGGGGTCCAGGGAGACCCAGTACTTC.

The chain combines TRBV27 with TRBJ2-2; weak D call: TRBD1 (6 bases). The CDR3 runs to 13 residues. V was clipped by 1 base and J by 8 bases, with 8 bases between them. CDR1 MNHEY and CDR2 SMNVEV come from the germline V gene (reference sequence). The CDR3 region is CASSLLQGGELFF. The DNA of the CDR3 is TGTGCCAGCAGTTTATTGCAGGGGGGGGAGCTGTTTTTT.

The chain recombines TRBV5-1 with TRBJ1-2, with a possible D match to TRBD1 (6 bases). Germline loops: CDR1 SGHRS, CDR2 YFSETQ. Between the trimmed V and J ends, which lost 5 bases and 6 bases, there was a span of 11 bases. The CDR3 has 12 residues. The DNA for the CDR3 is TGCGCCAGCAGTGCCCGACAGGATGGCTACACCTTC. This sequence encodes CASSARQDGYTF.

This clonotype was observed a handful of times. V usage is TRBV4-1 and J usage is TRBJ2-1; tentative D call: TRBD2 (5 bases). V lost 0 bases, J lost 13 bases, and 13 bases lay in between. The germline gives CDR1 MGHRA, CDR2 YSYEKL. This CDR3 comprises 13 residues. The CDR3 nucleotides read TGCGCCAGCAGCCAAGAGAGGGAGAGCGGACAGTTCTTC. Translated, it gives CASSQERESGQFF.

The chain has TRBV6-2 or TRBV6-3 and TRBJ2-1, with D possibly called TRBD1 or TRBD2 (6 bases each). Germline CDR1 and CDR2: MNHEY and SVGEGT. The CDR3 loop spans 15 amino acids. Trimming shortened V by 6 bases and J by 0 bases, and 12 bases separated the two germline ends. The CDR3, as DNA: TGTGCCAGCAGAGGGGGGTCGAGCTCCTACAATGAGCAGTTCTTC. Translating it yields CASRGGSSSYNEQFF.

The chain employs TRBV21-1 and TRBJ1-5. TRBV21-1 is flagged as a pseudogene. There are 15 residues in the CDR3. This CDR3 is CASSKGPNSNQPQHF. The CDR3 nucleotides read TGTGCCAGCAGCAAAGGGCCGAATAGCAATCAGCCCCAGCATTTT.

This clonotype occurred once. The V gene is TRBV5-1, the J gene TRBJ2-2; D uncertain. In germline, CDR1 is SGHRS, CDR2 YFSETQ. With 4 bases removed from V and 3 bases from J, the gap between germline ends came to 7 bases. The CDR3 has 13 residues. The CDR3 DNA sequence: TGCGCCAGCAGCCAGAGGTACACCGGGGAGCTGTTTTTT. The encoded protein is CASSQRYTGELFF.